One and the same sample provided the 23 T cell receptor beta chains below, sequenced in a study of tumor and adjacent non-tumor tissue in lung cancer. RNA was extracted from bulk tissue without any cell sorting. The normal lung tissue was taken more than 3 cm from the tumor edge. Three rounds of nested PCR, following a modified ARM-PCR protocol, produced the TCRbeta library. TCRdb analysed the multiplex PCR reads with MiXCR anew, one entry per CDR3 protein. The sample yields around 82,000 distinct CDR3 sequences, 80% to 90% seen once. Sequenced material: distant non-tumor lung tissue. These receptors all come from a man aged 60 to 75 with non-small cell lung cancer.

About this clonotype itself: At one end, the junction sequence differs from germline, possibly due to a read error. The chain recombines TRBV6-2 or TRBV6-3 with TRBJ2-1, with D tentatively TRBD1 (6 bases). Germline V gene sequence: CDR1 MNHEY, CDR2 SVGEGT. The CDR3 has 14 residues. CDR3 sequence: CASTDWTVRNEQFF. CDR3 DNA: TGTGCAAGCACCGACTGGACAGTCCGCAATGAGCAGTTCTTC.

Concerning this clonotype itself: The junction differs from germline at one of its ends, possibly a read error. The rearrangement joins TRBV7-8 to TRBJ2-7, with unresolved D. This CDR3 comprises 12 residues. Germline assignment: CDR1 SGHVS and CDR2 FQNEAQ. CDR3 sequence (DNA): TGTGACAGCAGCTTTGGATCTTACGAGCAGTACTTC. Translation gives CDSSFGSYEQYF.

The sample holds one count of this clonotype. Sequence at one end of the junction differs from germline and may be a read error. The rearrangement links TRBV20-1 to TRBJ1-2; D gene ambiguous. Germline CDR1 reads DFQATT; CDR2 reads SNEGSKA (reference sequence). The CDR3 loop spans 15 amino acids. For the CDR3, the DNA is TGCAGTGTTAGAGACGGGAGACGCGAGTTCTATGACTACACCTTC. Its translation is CSVRDGRREFYDYTF.

On this clonotype itself: The junction does not match germline at one end; this may be a read error. This chain joins TRBV6-5 and TRBJ1-4; tentatively, D is TRBD1 (5 bases). This CDR3 comprises 14 residues. The germline gives CDR1 MNHEY, CDR2 SVGAGI. The CDR3 protein is CASYTTGTNEKLFF. The CDR3 bases are TGTGCCAGCTACACGACCGGGACTAACGAAAAACTGTTTTTT.

In regard to this clonotype: A much larger clone is a single base away; this may be a read error. The J gene is TRBJ1-6, the V gene TRBV29-1, with 8 bases that match TRBD1. The CDR3 covers 16 residues. Germline V gene lookup returns CDR1 SQVTM and CDR2 ANQGSEA. The CDR3 loop is CNVDPGGIYGNSPLHF. CDR3 sequence (DNA): TGCAACGTTGATCCAGGGGGCATCTACGGTAATTCACCCCTCCACTTT.

In regard to this clonotype: Its ends do not fully match the called genes, so a read error is possible. The rearrangement joins TRBV24-1 to TRBJ2-5; D perhaps matches TRBD1 (6 bases). Germline values: CDR1 KGHDR, CDR2 SFDVKD. This CDR3 spans 19 amino acids. CDR3 loop: CTTIVNRDLNDLYQETQYF. Here the CDR3 DNA reads TGTACCACCATTGTAAACAGGGACCTTAACGACTTGTACCAAGAGACCCAGTACTTC.

A single count supports this clonotype. One end of the junction is discordant with germline, which a read error may explain. The V gene is TRBV11-3, the J gene TRBJ1-1, with a possible D match to TRBD1 (5 bases). Germline V gives CDR1 SGHNT, CDR2 YENEEA. The CDR3 is 14 amino acids. DNA for the CDR3: TGTGGCAGCAGCTCATACAGGTCGAACACTGAAGCTTTCTTT. Amino acid sequence: CGSSSYRSNTEAFF.

Concerning this clonotype: Without the conserved terminal phenylalanine or tryptophan, this CDR3 likely stems from a read error. The chain combines TRBV11-3 with TRBJ2-7; perhaps TRBD2 as D (5 bases). CDR3 length equals 15 residues. Germline CDR1 is SGHNT and CDR2 is YENEEA. CDR3 residues: CTSSYRTGLTYEQYL. The CDR3 nucleotides read TGTACCAGCAGCTATCGGACTGGATTAACATACGAGCAGTACTTG.

This clonotype was observed once. No conserved phenylalanine or tryptophan ends this CDR3, so it is likely a read error. V gene TRBV11-2 combines with J gene TRBJ2-5, with a weak D call TRBD1 (5 bases). This CDR3 has 14 residues. CDR1 and CDR2 (germline): SGHAT, FQNNGV. In nucleotides, the CDR3 is TGTGCAAGCAGCTCCGTACAGGTCCTGGAGACCCAGTACTTA. As protein: CASSSVQVLETQYL.

Turning to this clonotype: A much larger clone lies one base from this, so it may be a read error. The chain uses TRBV4-3 and TRBJ1-5, with a weak D call TRBD1 (5 bases). Matching the DNA end better, TRBJ2-3 makes the J call doubtful. The V gene's germline CDR1 is LGHNA and CDR2 YSLEER. The CDR3 extends over 14 amino acids. CDR3 DNA sequence: TGCGCCAGCAGCCAAGATGGAGCACGACAGCCCCAGTATTTT. Protein: CASSQDGARQPQYF.

This clonotype was recorded at least ten times. The rearrangement joins TRBV6-2 or TRBV6-3 to TRBJ1-1; 7 nucleotides match TRBD1. In germline, CDR1 is MNHEY, CDR2 SVGEGT. Germline trimming cut 2 bases from V and 5 bases from J; bases unmatched to any gene: 2. The CDR3 length is 13 residues. This CDR3 reads CASSYQGGTEAFF. CDR3 sequence (DNA): TGTGCCAGCAGTTACCAGGGGGGGACTGAAGCTTTCTTT.

The chain joins TRBV11-2 to TRBJ2-3, with unresolved D. Germline V gene sequence: CDR1 SGHAT, CDR2 FQNNGV. The V and J ends lost 6 bases and 6 bases respectively, with 10 bases between them. This CDR3 spans 12 amino acids. The CDR3 nucleotides read TGTGCCAGCAGTGAGTTCCGGGATACGCAGTATTTT. It specifies CASSEFRDTQYF.

Remarks on this clonotype: As the CDR3 is not closed by the conserved phenylalanine or tryptophan, this likely results from a read error. The CDR3 is CASRIGGGRANEQYL. CDR3 sequence (DNA): TGTGCCAGCAGGATAGGGGGTGGTAGGGCTAACGAGCAGTACTTA. V usage is TRBV11-3 and J usage is TRBJ2-7, with D perhaps matching TRBD1 (6 bases). Germline CDR1 is SGHNT and CDR2 is YENEEA. The CDR3 totals 15 residues. Trimming shortened V by 6 bases and J by 5 bases, and 20 bases separated the two germline ends.

On this clonotype: The junction shows a germline mismatch at one end, possibly a read error. This sequence joins TRBV6-1 and TRBJ1-5; 8 nucleotides align to TRBD1. The CDR3 extends over 15 amino acids. The germline V gene encodes CDR1 MNHNS and CDR2 SASEGT. CDR3 region: CASAAQGARNQSQHF. CDR3 DNA: TGCGCCAGCGCCGCGCAGGGGGCGCGAAATCAATCCCAGCATTTT.

Concerning this clonotype itself: The conserved phenylalanine or tryptophan normally closing the CDR3 is absent here, so this likely arose from a read error. The rearrangement uses TRBV11-2 and TRBJ1-1; no firm D call. V was trimmed by 1 base and J by 3 bases, leaving 15 bases between them. Germline CDR1 is SGHAT and CDR2 is FQNNGV. This CDR3 is 16 amino acids long. The CDR3 bases are TGTGCCAGCAGCTTAGTGACGGTTGTGAGGGACACTGAAGCTTTCTAT. Its translation: CASSLVTVVRDTEAFY.

In the case of this clonotype: This sequence may be a read error, since a much larger clone differs from it by one base. J is TRBJ1-1 and V is TRBV6-6; a possible D gene is TRBD1 (6 bases). Trimming took 5 bases from V and 10 from J, leaving 17 bases between them. Germline V gives CDR1 MNHNY, CDR2 SVGAGI (reference sequence). The CDR3 is 13 amino acids. The CDR3: CASSPGTREGAFF. CDR3 coding DNA: TGTGCCAGCAGTCCCGGGACACGGGAAGGAGCTTTCTTT.

The rearrangement links TRBV29-1 to TRBJ2-7; no clear D. The V end was cut by 3 bases, the J end by 2 bases, with 17 bases between. The germline V gene encodes CDR1 SQVTM and CDR2 ANQGSEA. The CDR3 spans 15 residues. The chain's CDR3 is CSVDRNRLLAYEQYF. CDR3 in DNA: TGCAGCGTTGACCGGAACAGACTTTTGGCCTACGAGCAGTACTTC.

About this clonotype: The junction departs from germline at one end; a sequencing error may be responsible. The chain is built from TRBV20-1 and TRBJ1-1; D unclear. The CDR3 extends over 14 amino acids. Germline CDR1 DFQATT, CDR2 SNEGSKA (reference sequence). Written as DNA, the CDR3 is TGCAGTGCTGGAGACCCACAATGGTGGACTGAAGCTTTCTTT. Residues: CSAGDPQWWTEAFF.

As regards this clonotype: One end of the junction fails to match germline, which may point to a read error. The CDR3 here is CASSPSGQGTTNEELFF. The CDR3 nucleotides are TGTGCCAGCAGCCCATCTGGACAGGGGACCACTAATGAAGAACTGTTTTTT. The chain is built from TRBV11-1 and TRBJ1-4, with 9 bases fitting TRBD1. Per the germline V gene, CDR1 is SGHAT and CDR2 is FQDESV (reference sequence). The CDR3 runs 17 residues.

Remarks on this clonotype: A read error may account for a junction end that differs from germline. The chain employs TRBV19 and TRBJ1-5, with unresolved D. The CDR3 length is 14 residues. Per the germline V gene, CDR1 is LNHDA and CDR2 is SQIVND (reference sequence). CDR3 in DNA: TGTGCCAGCGACAAGGCGGGTAGCAATCAGCCCAAGCATTTC. This sequence encodes CASDKAGSNQPKHF.

Concerning this clonotype itself: A much larger clone sits a single nucleotide away, making a read error possible. The chain employs TRBV4-1 and TRBJ2-7, with 7 bases lining up with TRBD1. The J segment lost 2 bases and the V segment lost 3 bases, leaving 10 bases of the junction unmatched. The length of the CDR3 is 16 residues. Germline CDR1 and CDR2: MGHRA and YSYEKL. DNA of the CDR3: TGCGCCAGCAGCCACTCCCCCGTGACAGGGACCTACGAGCAGTACTTC. This sequence encodes CASSHSPVTGTYEQYF.

This clonotype came up many times. CDR3 region: CASSLRFKDGGYTF. The DNA of the CDR3 is TGTGCCAGCAGCTTAAGATTCAAGGACGGTGGCTACACCTTC. The genes are TRBV7-8 and TRBJ1-2; D is unclear. V lost 2 bases to trimming and J lost 7 bases, with 14 bases between them. Germline CDR1 is SGHVS and CDR2 is FQNEAQ. CDR3 length: 14 amino acids.

This chain joins TRBV20-1 and TRBJ2-5; D might be TRBD1 or TRBD2, each matching 5 bases. The V gene lost 0 bases and the J gene lost 8 bases, with 10 bases spanning the gap. CDR3 length equals 12 residues. Germline values: CDR1 DFQATT, CDR2 SNEGSKA (reference sequence). CDR3 residues: CSAREDWDTQYF. DNA of the CDR3: TGCAGTGCTAGAGAAGACTGGGACACCCAGTACTTC.